These T cell receptor beta chains were read from a single sample in a study of tumor-infiltrating lymphocytes in primary liver carcinoma. Each CDR3 protein gets one entry after TCRdb re-called the multiplex PCR reads with MiXCR. The sample includes 150,000 to 200,000 distinct CDR3 sequences, 60% seen only once; the top ten take about 72%. The specimen was peripheral blood. All receptors derive from a man aged 40-49 years with primary liver carcinoma and hepatitis B virus infection. Both conserved end residues are part of each CDR3. The order of the fields is V gene, clone size, J gene, CDR3 length, D gene, CDR3 DNA, CDR3 protein. D genes are given only for firm matches. Only part of the rows carry a size: once, few, many, or a class if the clone is expanded.

TRBV11-3	NA	TRBJ2-7	12	NA	TGTATCAGCAGCTTGGACAGCTACGAGCAGTACTTC	CISSLDSYEQYF
TRBV11-2	many	TRBJ2-1	17	NA	TGTGCCAGCAGCTTAGCCTCAAGAACTTCCGGCGCTAATGAGCAGTTCTTC	CASSLASRTSGANEQFF
TRBV12-3/TRBV12-4	NA	TRBJ2-3	13	NA	TGTGCCAGCAGCCTTCAGGTGGCAGATACGCAGTATTTT	CASSLQVADTQYF
TRBV28	NA	TRBJ2-7	15	NA	TGTGCCAGCAGTTTCTTGTCACGGGCCGACTACGAGCGGTACTTC	CASSFLSRADYERYF
TRBV12-3/TRBV12-4	NA	TRBJ1-3	14	NA	TGTGCCAGCAGTTTATCCAGCTCTGGAAACACCATATATTTT	CASSLSSSGNTIYF
TRBV29-1	few	TRBJ2-2	13	TRBD2	TGCAGCGTTGGGGCGGGAGCGGCCGGGGAGCTGTTTTTT	CSVGAGAAGELFF
TRBV10-1	NA	TRBJ2-1	14	NA	TGCGCCAGCAGTGCCTCACTAACGTACAATGAGCAGTTCTTC	CASSASLTYNEQFF
TRBV6-5	many	TRBJ2-1	14	TRBD2	TGTGCCAGCAGTGTAGCGGGAGCGTCCAATGAGCAGTTCTTC	CASSVAGASNEQFF
TRBV4-1	NA	TRBJ2-2	18	TRBD2	TGCGCCAGCAGCCAAAGACTAGCGGGATGGCCCGACACCGGGGAGCTGTTTTTT	CASSQRLAGWPDTGELFF
TRBV6-2/TRBV6-3	many	TRBJ2-5	13	NA	TGTGCCAGCAGTTACGACGCCCAAGAGACCCAGTACTTC	CASSYDAQETQYF
TRBV13	many	TRBJ2-7	15	TRBD1	TGTGCCAGCAGCTTCGGACAGGGGGCCCACTACGAGCAGTACTTC	CASSFGQGAHYEQYF
TRBV6-6	NA	TRBJ2-3	15	NA	TGTGCCAGCAGTTACAGTGGTAGCGCAACAGATACGCAGTATTTT	CASSYSGSATDTQYF
TRBV6-6	NA	TRBJ1-1	13	TRBD1	TGTGCCAGCAGCCTCGGACAGGCTGCGTTGGCTTTCTTT	CASSLGQAALAFF
TRBV6-1	few	TRBJ1-4	16	NA	TGTGCCAGCAGTGAAACGGATCCCACAACTAATGAAAAACTGTTTTTT	CASSETDPTTNEKLFF
TRBV29-1	NA	TRBJ1-4	10	NA	TGCAGCGCCTTTAATGAAAAACTGTTTTTT	CSAFNEKLFF
TRBV6-6	NA	TRBJ2-3	18	TRBD2	TGTGCCAGCAGTTACCCCCGGACTAGCGGGAGTAGGTTAGATACGCAGTATTTT	CASSYPRTSGSRLDTQYF
TRBV6-5	once	TRBJ1-3	19	NA	TGTGCCAGCAGTTACCGATCCCCCCCCATGGGCGATTCTGGAAACACCATATATTTT	CASSYRSPPMGDSGNTIYF
TRBV29-1	NA	TRBJ2-2	14	TRBD2	TGCAGCGTTGAATTAAGCGGGATCAGCGGGGAGCTGTTTTTT	CSVELSGISGELFF
TRBV6-2/TRBV6-3	NA	TRBJ2-2	13	NA	TGTGCCAGCAGTTACTTGGGTTTAGGGGAGCTGTTTTTT	CASSYLGLGELFF
TRBV29-1	NA	TRBJ1-1	14	NA	TGCAGCGTTCAACCCCATGGGGTATCCGCTGAAGCTTTCTTT	CSVQPHGVSAEAFF
TRBV11-2	NA	TRBJ2-5	15	TRBD1	TGTGCCAGCAGCCGGAGGCCAGGGGGCGAGGAGATCCAGTACTTC	CASSRRPGGEEIQYF
TRBV11-2	NA	TRBJ2-5	17	TRBD2	TGTGCCAGCAGCTTAGTAGGTATAGCGGGAGGGCCGAAGACCCAGTACTTC	CASSLVGIAGGPKTQYF
TRBV4-2	NA	TRBJ2-2	12	NA	TGTGCCAGCAGTCGGACCACCGGGGAGCTGTTTTTT	CASSRTTGELFF
TRBV11-2	NA	TRBJ2-7	15	NA	TGTGCCAGCAGCTTAGAGCGTGAGGAATCCTACGAGCAGTACTTC	CASSLEREESYEQYF
TRBV11-2	many	TRBJ2-5	13	NA	TGTGCCAGCAGCTTAGGTAAAGCGGAGACCCAGTACTTC	CASSLGKAETQYF
TRBV29-1	few	TRBJ1-1	10	NA	TGCAGCGCTATGGACAGAGAAGCTTTCTTT	CSAMDREAFF
TRBV10-3	once	TRBJ1-2	16	TRBD1	TGTGCCATCAGTGATTACGGACAGGAGCGACTCTATGACTACACCTTC	CAISDYGQERLYDYTF
TRBV29-1	many	TRBJ2-1	14	TRBD1	TGCAGCGTTGACCCCGGGACAGCTGGTAATGAGCAGTTCTTC	CSVDPGTAGNEQFF
TRBV6-1	few	TRBJ1-5	15	NA	TGTGCCAGCGGAGGGGCAGGCTACATTTATCAGCCCCAGCATTTT	CASGGAGYIYQPQHF
TRBV11-2	many	TRBJ2-5	16	TRBD2	TGTGCCAGCAGACGAGGGGCTAGCGGGACCCAAGAGACCCAGTACTTC	CASRRGASGTQETQYF
TRBV28	NA	TRBJ2-3	13	NA	TGTGCCAGCAGTTCCTCCTTCACAGATACGCAGTATTTT	CASSSSFTDTQYF
TRBV21-1	NA	TRBJ2-7	17	NA	TGTGCCAGCAGCCTAAGCGGGACTAGCGAGAAAATCTACGAGCAGTACTTC	CASSLSGTSEKIYEQYF
TRBV10-3	NA	TRBJ2-2	13	NA	TGTGCCACCCTACTAACGGGATCCGGGGAGCTGTTTTTT	CATLLTGSGELFF
TRBV5-1	NA	TRBJ2-2	17	TRBD1	TGCGCCAGCAGCTTGGGCGGACAGGGGGCAAACACCGGGGAGCTGTTTTTT	CASSLGGQGANTGELFF
TRBV10-3	NA	TRBJ2-5	16	NA	TGTGCCATCAGCCCCGACCTAGCTGGAGGGTTCGAGACCCAGTACTTC	CAISPDLAGGFETQYF
TRBV6-6	NA	TRBJ1-2	14	NA	TGTGCCAGCAGCCCGACATCGGAAGACTATGGCTACACCTTC	CASSPTSEDYGYTF
TRBV29-1	NA	TRBJ2-7	13	NA	TGCAGCGTTAGAGTGAGGGACCGCTACGAGCAGTACTTC	CSVRVRDRYEQYF
TRBV10-3	NA	TRBJ2-2	14	TRBD2	TGTGCCATTATGACTAGCCAGGGCACCGGGGAGCTGTTTTTT	CAIMTSQGTGELFF
TRBV5-4	once	TRBJ2-1	14	NA	TGTGCCAGCAGCTTGATCGGCACCTACAATGAGCAGTTCTTC	CASSLIGTYNEQFF
TRBV11-2	NA	TRBJ2-1	16	TRBD1	TGTGCCAGCAGCCTTTACAGGGGTCCGGCGGCATATGAGCAGTTCTTC	CASSLYRGPAAYEQFF
TRBV6-5	NA	TRBJ1-1	17	TRBD1	TGTGCCAGCAGTTACACCACATCGGGACAGGGGAACACTGAAGCTTTCTTT	CASSYTTSGQGNTEAFF
TRBV6-6	NA	TRBJ2-7	12	NA	TGTGCCAGCAGCACTGAAAGCTACGAGCAGTACTTC	CASSTESYEQYF
TRBV7-9	few	TRBJ2-2	21	TRBD2	TGTGCCAGCAGCTTAGCGCTCGTAGGACTAGTTTCCGAGGGGAACACCGGGGAGCTGTTTTTT	CASSLALVGLVSEGNTGELFF
TRBV10-3	NA	TRBJ1-3	15	NA	TGTGCCACCGCTTTACAGGTACGCTCTGGAAACACCATATATTTT	CATALQVRSGNTIYF
TRBV12-3/TRBV12-4	NA	TRBJ2-3	15	NA	TGTGCCAGCACCCATCCAGGGGCCAGCACAGATACGCAGTATTTT	CASTHPGASTDTQYF
TRBV12-5	NA	TRBJ2-1	15	NA	TGTGCTAGTGGTTTGTACGGGGGCCCCTACAATGAGCAGTTCTTC	CASGLYGGPYNEQFF
TRBV6-5	few	TRBJ2-2	14	TRBD2	TGTGCCAGCACTAGGCGGGAGGGGAGCCGGGAGCTGTTTTTT	CASTRREGSRELFF
TRBV6-2/TRBV6-3	NA	TRBJ1-1	15	NA	TGTGCCAGCAGTCCGCATTTGGGGACACCGTCTGAAGCTTTCTTT	CASSPHLGTPSEAFF
TRBV4-2	NA	TRBJ2-5	16	NA	TGTGCCAGCAACCATGATTATTTCGGTTACCAAGAGACCCAGTACTTC	CASNHDYFGYQETQYF
TRBV11-2	NA	TRBJ2-7	14	TRBD1	TGTACCAGCAGCTTATCGGGACAGGGACACGAGCAGTACTTC	CTSSLSGQGHEQYF
TRBV4-1	few	TRBJ2-3	14	TRBD1	TGCGCCAGCAGCCACGTAGGACAGGTCGATACGCAGTATTTT	CASSHVGQVDTQYF
TRBV12-3/TRBV12-4	few	TRBJ1-5	15	TRBD1	TGTGCCAGCAGACCCACAGGGGTGGACAATCAGCCCCAGCATTTT	CASRPTGVDNQPQHF
TRBV11-2	many	TRBJ2-1	15	NA	TGTGCCAGCAGGTGGGGGGCAGTCTCCTACAATGAGCAGTTCTTC	CASRWGAVSYNEQFF
TRBV5-4	NA	TRBJ2-2	16	NA	TGTGCCAGCAGCTTGGGGGGTTCGGATAACACCGGGGAGCTGTTTTTT	CASSLGGSDNTGELFF
TRBV21-1	NA	TRBJ1-6	14	NA	TGTGCCAGCACCCCGGGGCGGGGCCATTCACCCCTCCACTTT	CASTPGRGHSPLHF
TRBV7-9	NA	TRBJ2-3	15	TRBD2	TGTGCCAGCAGCCGACTAGCGGGTTCTATAGATACGCAGTATTTT	CASSRLAGSIDTQYF
TRBV28	NA	TRBJ1-1	13	NA	TGTGCCAGCAGGGGGCCCGAAGGCACTGAAGCTTTCTTT	CASRGPEGTEAFF